The source of this TCR beta chain is a study of cytotoxic CD8 clonotypes in ibrutinib-treated CLL. As for this clone: The antigen is not known.

Deep sequencing aimed at 1 in 200,000 to 1 in 1 million T cells' resolution. TCRdb keeps only in-frame clones here, not all; method: immunoSEQ multiplex PCR. The sample includes 150,000 or so clones, under 85% of them seen just once. Study-wide results and caveats: Baseline levels were approached again at progression, after clonality had risen at ibrutinib response.

The V end lost 4 bases, the J end lost 8 bases, and 21 bases lay between the germline ends. The CDR3 is made up of 15 amino acids. From germline, CDR1 is SGDLS and CDR2 YYNGEE. This sequence joins TRBV9 and TRBJ1-2; tentatively, D is TRBD1 (5 bases). Sequenced material: PBMCs, taken after 24 months of ibrutinib treatment. This sequence was found in a human donor with chronic lymphocytic leukemia. CDR3 region: CASSSSWGSTEGYTF. CDR3 coding DNA: TGTGCCAGCAGCTCCTCCTGGGGCAGTACGGAGGGCTACACCTTC.